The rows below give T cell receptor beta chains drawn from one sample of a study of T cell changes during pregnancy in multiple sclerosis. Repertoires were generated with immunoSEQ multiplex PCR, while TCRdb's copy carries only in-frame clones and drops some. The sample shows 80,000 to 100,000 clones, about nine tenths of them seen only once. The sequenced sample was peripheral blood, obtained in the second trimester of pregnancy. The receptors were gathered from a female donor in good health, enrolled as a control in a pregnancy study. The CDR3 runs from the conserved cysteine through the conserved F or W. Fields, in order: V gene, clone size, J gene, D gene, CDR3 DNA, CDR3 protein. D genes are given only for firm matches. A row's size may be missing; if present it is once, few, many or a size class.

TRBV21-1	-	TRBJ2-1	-	TGTGCCAGCAGCAAAATTCCGTTTAGAGGTGAGCAGTTCTTC	CASSKIPFRGEQFF
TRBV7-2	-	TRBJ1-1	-	TGTGCCAGCAGCTTAGATCGACAGAACACTGAAGCTTTCTTT	CASSLDRQNTEAFF
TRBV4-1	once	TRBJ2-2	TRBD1	TGCGCCAGCAGCCCGGGACAGGGGATGGAAGGGGAGCTGTTTTTT	CASSPGQGMEGELFF
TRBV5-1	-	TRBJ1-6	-	TGCGCCAGCAGCTGGGCAGGGAACGATTCACCCCTCCACTTT	CASSWAGNDSPLHF
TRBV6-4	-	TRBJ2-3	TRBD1	TGTGCCAGCAGTGACTCACAGGGGGCTACAGATACGCAGTATTTT	CASSDSQGATDTQYF
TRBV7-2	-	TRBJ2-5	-	TGTGCCAGCAGCTTAGTGGCCAATCCGTACCAAGAGACCCAGTACTTC	CASSLVANPYQETQYF
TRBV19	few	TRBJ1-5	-	TGTGCCAGTAGTATTCCCAGGGGCGATTTTTCCCAGCATTTT	CASSIPRGDFSQHF
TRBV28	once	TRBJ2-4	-	TGTGCCAGCAGTTACGGGGGTCCCCTAGCCAAAAACATTCAGTACTTC	CASSYGGPLAKNIQYF
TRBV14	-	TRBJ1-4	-	TGTGCCAGCAGCCACGGGGAGAGGACTAATGAAAAACTGTTTTTT	CASSHGERTNEKLFF
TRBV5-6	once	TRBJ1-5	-	TGTGCCAGCAGCTTTAACCCCCAGCAGCCCCAGCATTTT	CASSFNPQQPQHF
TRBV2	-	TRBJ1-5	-	TGTGCCAGCAGTGAGTTCAGGGGAGTAAATCAGCCCCAGCATTTT	CASSEFRGVNQPQHF
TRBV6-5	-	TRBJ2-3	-	TGTGCCAGCAGTTACTCACGAGGGATCGGCACAGATACGCAGTATTTT	CASSYSRGIGTDTQYF
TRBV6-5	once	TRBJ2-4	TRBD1	TGTGCCAGCAGCCTCCGGGACAGGGCATACATTCAGTACTTC	CASSLRDRAYIQYF
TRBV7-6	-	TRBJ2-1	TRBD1	TGTGCCAGCAGTCCTTGGGACAGGGCCTACAATGAGCAGTTCTTC	CASSPWDRAYNEQFF
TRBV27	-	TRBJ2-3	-	TGTGCCAGCAGTGGGTCGGGTCGGCCAGATACGCAGTATTTT	CASSGSGRPDTQYF
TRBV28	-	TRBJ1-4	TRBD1	TGTGCCAGCAGTTCCACCGGGACAGCTTTGGGGAATGAAAAACTGTTTTTT	CASSSTGTALGNEKLFF
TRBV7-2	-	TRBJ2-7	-	TGTGCCAGCAGCCGCGAGATTTATCGGTCCTACGAGCAGTACTTC	CASSREIYRSYEQYF
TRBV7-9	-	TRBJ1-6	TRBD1	TGTGCCAGCAGCGCGCAGGGGGCGCTTTCACCCCTCCACTTT	CASSAQGALSPLHF